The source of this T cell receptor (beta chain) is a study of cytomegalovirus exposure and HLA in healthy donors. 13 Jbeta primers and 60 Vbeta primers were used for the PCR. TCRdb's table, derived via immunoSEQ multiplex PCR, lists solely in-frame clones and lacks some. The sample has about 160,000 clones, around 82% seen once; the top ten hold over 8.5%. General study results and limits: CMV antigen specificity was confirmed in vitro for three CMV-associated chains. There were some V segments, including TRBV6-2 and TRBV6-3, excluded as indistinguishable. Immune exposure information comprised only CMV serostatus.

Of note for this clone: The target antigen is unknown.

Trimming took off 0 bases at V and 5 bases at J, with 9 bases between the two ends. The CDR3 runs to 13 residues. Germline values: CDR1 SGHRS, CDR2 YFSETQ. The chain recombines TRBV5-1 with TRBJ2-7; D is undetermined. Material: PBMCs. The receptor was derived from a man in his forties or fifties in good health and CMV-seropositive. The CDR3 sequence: CASSLAVSDEQYF. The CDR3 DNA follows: TGCGCCAGCAGCTTGGCTGTATCGGACGAGCAGTACTTC.